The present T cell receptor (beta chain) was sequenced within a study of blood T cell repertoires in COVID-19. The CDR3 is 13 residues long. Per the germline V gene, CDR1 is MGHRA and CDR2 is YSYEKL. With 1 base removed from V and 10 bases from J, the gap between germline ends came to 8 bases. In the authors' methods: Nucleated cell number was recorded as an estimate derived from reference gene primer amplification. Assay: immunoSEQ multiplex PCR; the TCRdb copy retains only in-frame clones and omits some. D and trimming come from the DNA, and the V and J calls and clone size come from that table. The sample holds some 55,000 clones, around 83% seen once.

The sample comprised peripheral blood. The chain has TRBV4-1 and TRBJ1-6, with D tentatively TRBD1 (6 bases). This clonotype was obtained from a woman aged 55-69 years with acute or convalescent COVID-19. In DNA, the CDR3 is TGCGCCAGCAGCCAAGGACAGGACTCACCCCTCCACTTT. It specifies CASSQGQDSPLHF.